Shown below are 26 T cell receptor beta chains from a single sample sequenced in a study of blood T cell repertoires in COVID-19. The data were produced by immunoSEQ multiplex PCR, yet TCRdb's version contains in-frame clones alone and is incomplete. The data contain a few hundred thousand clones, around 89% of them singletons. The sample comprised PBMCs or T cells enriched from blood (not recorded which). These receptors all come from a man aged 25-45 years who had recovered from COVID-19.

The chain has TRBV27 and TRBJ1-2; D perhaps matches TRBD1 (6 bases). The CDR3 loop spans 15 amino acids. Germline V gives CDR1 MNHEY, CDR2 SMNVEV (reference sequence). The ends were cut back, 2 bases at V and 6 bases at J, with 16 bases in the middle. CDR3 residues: CASSLGMGTHNGYTF. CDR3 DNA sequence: TGTGCCAGCAGTTTAGGGATGGGGACACACAATGGCTACACCTTC.

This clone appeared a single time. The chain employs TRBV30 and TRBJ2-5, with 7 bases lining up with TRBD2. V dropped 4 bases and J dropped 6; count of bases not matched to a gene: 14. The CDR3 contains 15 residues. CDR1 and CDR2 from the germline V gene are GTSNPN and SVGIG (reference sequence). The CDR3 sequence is CAWNLDWSGVKTQYF. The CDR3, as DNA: TGTGCCTGGAACCTGGACTGGAGCGGGGTGAAGACCCAGTACTTC. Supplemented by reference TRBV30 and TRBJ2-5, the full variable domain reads SQTIHQWPATLVQPVGSPLSLECTVEGTSNPNLYWYRQAAGRGLQLLFYSVGIGQISSEVPQNLSASRPQDRQFILSSKKLLLSDSGFYLCAWNLDWSGVKTQYFGPGTRLLVL.

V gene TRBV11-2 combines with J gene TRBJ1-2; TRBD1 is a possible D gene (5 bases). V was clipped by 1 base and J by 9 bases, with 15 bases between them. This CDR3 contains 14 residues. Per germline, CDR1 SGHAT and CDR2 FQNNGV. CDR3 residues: CASSLVATGFSYTF. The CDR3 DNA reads TGTGCCAGCAGCTTAGTGGCTACAGGTTTTAGCTACACCTTC.

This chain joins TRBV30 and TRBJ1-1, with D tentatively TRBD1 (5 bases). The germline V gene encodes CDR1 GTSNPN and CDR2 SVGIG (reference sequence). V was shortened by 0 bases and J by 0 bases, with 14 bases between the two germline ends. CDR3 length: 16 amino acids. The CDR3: CAWSVPGMGMNTEAFF. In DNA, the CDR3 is TGTGCCTGGAGTGTTCCAGGGATGGGTATGAACACTGAAGCTTTCTTT.

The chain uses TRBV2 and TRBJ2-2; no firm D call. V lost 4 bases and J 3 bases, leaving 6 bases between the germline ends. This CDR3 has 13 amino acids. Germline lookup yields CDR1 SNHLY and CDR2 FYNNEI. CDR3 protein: CASSAFDTGELFF. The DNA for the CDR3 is TGTGCCAGCAGTGCTTTCGACACCGGGGAGCTGTTTTTT.

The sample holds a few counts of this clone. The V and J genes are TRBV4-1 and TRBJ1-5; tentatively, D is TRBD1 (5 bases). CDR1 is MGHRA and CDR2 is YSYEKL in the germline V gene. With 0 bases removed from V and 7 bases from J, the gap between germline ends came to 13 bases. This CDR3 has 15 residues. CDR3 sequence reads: CASSQDGAGWQPQHF. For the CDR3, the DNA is TGCGCCAGCAGCCAAGATGGGGCAGGGTGGCAGCCCCAGCATTTT.

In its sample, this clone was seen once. CDR3 coding DNA: TGTGCCAGCAGTTGGACTAGCGGGGACCCCTACGAGCAGTACTTC. Translation: CASSWTSGDPYEQYF. V usage is TRBV28 and J usage is TRBJ2-7, with 12 bases lining up with TRBD2. Trimming took 4 bases from V and 2 from J; bases not matched to a gene: 3. This CDR3 comprises 15 residues. The germline V gene has CDR1 MDHEN and CDR2 SYDVKM.

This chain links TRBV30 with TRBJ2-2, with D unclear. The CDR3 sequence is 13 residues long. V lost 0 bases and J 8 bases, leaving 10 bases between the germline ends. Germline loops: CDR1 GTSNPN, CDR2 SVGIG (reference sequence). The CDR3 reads CAWSVSLAGELFF. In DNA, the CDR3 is TGTGCCTGGAGTGTCAGCTTAGCAGGGGAGCTGTTTTTT.

The CDR3 reads CASSLVPGVRSTGELFF. In DNA form, the CDR3 reads TGTGCCAGCAGCTTAGTACCGGGAGTCAGAAGTACCGGGGAGCTGTTTTTT. The rearrangement uses TRBV5-6 and TRBJ2-2; a possible D gene is TRBD2 (6 bases). The CDR3 is 17 residues long. Trimming pared 2 bases from V and 5 bases from J, leaving 19 bases between. Germline V CDR1 and CDR2: SGHDT, YYEEEE. The full variable domain, with the rest looked up from reference TRBV5-6 and TRBJ2-2, is DAGVTQSPTHLIKTRGQQVTLRCSPKSGHDTVSWYQQALGQGPQFIFQYYEEEERQRGNFPDRFSGHQFPNYSSELNVNALLLGDSALYLCASSLVPGVRSTGELFFGEGSRLTVL.

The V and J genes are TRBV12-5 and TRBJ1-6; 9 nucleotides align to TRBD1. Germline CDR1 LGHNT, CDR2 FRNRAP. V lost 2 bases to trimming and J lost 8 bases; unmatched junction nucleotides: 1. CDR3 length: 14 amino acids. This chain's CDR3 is CASGLTGGDSPLHF. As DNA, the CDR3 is TGTGCTAGTGGTTTGACAGGGGGCGATTCACCCCTCCACTTT.

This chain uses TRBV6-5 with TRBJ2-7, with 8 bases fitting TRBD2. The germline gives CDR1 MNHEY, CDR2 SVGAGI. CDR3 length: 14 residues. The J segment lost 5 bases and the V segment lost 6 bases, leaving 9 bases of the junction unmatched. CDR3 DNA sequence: TGTGCCAGCAGCCAATCGGGGGGGTTCAACGAGCAGTACTTC. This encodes CASSQSGGFNEQYF.

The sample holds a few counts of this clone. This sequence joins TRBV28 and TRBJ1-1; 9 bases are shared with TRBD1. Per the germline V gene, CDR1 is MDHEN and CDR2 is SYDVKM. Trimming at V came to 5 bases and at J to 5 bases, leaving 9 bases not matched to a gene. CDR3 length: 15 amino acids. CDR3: CASSPKTGGLTEAFF. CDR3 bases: TGTGCCAGCAGTCCAAAGACAGGGGGGCTGACTGAAGCTTTCTTT.

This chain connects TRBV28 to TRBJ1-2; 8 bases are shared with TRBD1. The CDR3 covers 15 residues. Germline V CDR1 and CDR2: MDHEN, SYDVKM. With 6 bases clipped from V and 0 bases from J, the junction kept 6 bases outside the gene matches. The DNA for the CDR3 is TGTGCCAGCAGCCCCAGGACAGGGACTAACTATGGCTACACCTTC. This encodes CASSPRTGTNYGYTF.

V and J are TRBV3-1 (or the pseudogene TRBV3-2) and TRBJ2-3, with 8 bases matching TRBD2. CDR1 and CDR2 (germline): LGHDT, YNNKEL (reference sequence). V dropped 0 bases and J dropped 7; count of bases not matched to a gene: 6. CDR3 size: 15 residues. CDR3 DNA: TGTGCCAGCAGCCAAGATAGGGAGCGGGAGAATACGCAGTATTTT. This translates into CASSQDRERENTQYF.

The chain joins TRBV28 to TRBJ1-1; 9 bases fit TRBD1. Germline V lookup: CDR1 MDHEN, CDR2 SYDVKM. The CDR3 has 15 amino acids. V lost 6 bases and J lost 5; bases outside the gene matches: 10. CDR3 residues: CASRGQGLPLTEAFF. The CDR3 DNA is TGTGCCAGCAGGGGACAGGGTTTGCCCCTGACTGAAGCTTTCTTT. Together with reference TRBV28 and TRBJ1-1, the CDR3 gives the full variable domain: DVKVTQSSRYLVKRTGEKVFLECVQDMDHENMFWYRQDPGLGLRLIYFSYDVKMKEKGDIPEGYSVSREKKERFSLILESASTNQTSMYLCASRGQGLPLTEAFFGQGTRLTVV.

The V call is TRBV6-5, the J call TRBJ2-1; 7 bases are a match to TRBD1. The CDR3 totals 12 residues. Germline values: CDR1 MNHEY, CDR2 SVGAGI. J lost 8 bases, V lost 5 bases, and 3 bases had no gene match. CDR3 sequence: CASSPTGHEQFF. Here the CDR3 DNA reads TGTGCCAGCAGTCCGACAGGGCATGAGCAGTTCTTC.

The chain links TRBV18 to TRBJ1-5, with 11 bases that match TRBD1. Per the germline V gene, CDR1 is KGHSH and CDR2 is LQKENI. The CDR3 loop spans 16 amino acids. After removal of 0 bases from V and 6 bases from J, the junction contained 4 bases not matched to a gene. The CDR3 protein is CASSPPGQGEGQPQHF. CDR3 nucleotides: TGTGCCAGCTCACCACCGGGACAGGGGGAGGGTCAGCCCCAGCATTTT. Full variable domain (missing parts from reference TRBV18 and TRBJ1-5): NAGVMQNPRHLVRRRGQEARLRCSPMKGHSHVYWYRQLPEEGLKFMVYLQKENIIDESGMPKERFSAEFPKEGPSILRIQQVVRGDSAAYFCASSPPGQGEGQPQHFGDGTRLSIL.

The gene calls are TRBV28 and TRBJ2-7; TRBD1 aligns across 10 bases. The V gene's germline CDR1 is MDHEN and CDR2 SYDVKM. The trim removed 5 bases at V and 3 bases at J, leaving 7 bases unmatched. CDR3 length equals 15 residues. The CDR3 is CASSIRQGAVYEQYF. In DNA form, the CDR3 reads TGTGCCAGCAGTATCCGACAGGGGGCCGTCTACGAGCAGTACTTC.

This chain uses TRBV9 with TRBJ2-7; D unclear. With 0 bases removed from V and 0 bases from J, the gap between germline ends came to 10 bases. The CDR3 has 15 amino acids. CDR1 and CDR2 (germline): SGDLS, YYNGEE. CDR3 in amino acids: CASSVGPDSSYEQYF. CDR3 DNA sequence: TGTGCCAGCAGCGTAGGCCCCGACTCCTCCTACGAGCAGTACTTC.

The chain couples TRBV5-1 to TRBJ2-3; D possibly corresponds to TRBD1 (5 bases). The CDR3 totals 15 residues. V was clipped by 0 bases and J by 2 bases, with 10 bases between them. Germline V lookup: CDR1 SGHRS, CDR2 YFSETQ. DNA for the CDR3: TGCGCCAGCAGCTTGGTGGGGCAGAACACAGATACGCAGTATTTT. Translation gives CASSLVGQNTDTQYF.

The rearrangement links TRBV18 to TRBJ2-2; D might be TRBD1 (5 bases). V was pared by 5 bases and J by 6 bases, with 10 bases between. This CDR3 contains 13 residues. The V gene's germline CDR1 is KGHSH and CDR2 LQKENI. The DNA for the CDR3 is TGTGCCAGCTCAAGGGGCCTGGCCGGGGAGCTGTTTTTT. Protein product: CASSRGLAGELFF.

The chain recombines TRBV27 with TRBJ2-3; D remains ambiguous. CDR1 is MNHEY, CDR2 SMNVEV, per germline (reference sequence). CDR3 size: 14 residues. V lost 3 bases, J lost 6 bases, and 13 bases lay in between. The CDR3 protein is CASSFFEAWDTQYF. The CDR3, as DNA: TGTGCCAGCAGTTTTTTCGAAGCATGGGATACGCAGTATTTT.

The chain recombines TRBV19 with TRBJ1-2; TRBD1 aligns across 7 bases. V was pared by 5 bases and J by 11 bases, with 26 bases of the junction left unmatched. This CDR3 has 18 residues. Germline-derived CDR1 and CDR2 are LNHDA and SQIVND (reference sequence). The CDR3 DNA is TGTGCCAGTAGTCCCAATCTCATTCGGACAGGACCTTTTCGGGGGTACACCTTC. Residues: CASSPNLIRTGPFRGYTF.

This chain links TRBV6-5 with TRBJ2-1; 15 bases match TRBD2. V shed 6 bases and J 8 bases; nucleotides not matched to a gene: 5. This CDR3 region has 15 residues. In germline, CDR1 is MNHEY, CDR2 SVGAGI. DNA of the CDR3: TGTGCCAGCAGGGGACTAGCGGGAGGACGGGATGAGCAGTTCTTC. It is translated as CASRGLAGGRDEQFF.

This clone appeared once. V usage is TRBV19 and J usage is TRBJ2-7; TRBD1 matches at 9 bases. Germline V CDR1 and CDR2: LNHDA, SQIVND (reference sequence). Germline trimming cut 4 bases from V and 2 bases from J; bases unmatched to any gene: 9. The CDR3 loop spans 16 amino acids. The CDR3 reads CASSNPGTGKPYEQYF. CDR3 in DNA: TGTGCCAGTAGTAATCCCGGGACAGGGAAACCCTACGAGCAGTACTTC.

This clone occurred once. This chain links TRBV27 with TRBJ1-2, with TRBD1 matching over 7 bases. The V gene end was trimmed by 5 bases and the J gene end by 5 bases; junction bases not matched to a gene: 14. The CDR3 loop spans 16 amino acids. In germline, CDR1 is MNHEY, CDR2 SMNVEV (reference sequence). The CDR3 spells CASSPRVRGLTYGYTF. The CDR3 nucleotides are TGTGCCAGCAGTCCTCGAGTTAGGGGGCTAACATATGGCTACACCTTC.